This T cell receptor (beta chain) is from a study of blood T cell repertoires in COVID-19. Study at large: PBMCs, B-cell-depleted T cells, or T cells were the source of the cDNA or gDNA that made up the material.

Per the original methods: Using reference gene primer amplification, nucleated cell counts were estimated. Clones were sequenced by immunoSEQ multiplex PCR, and TCRdb holds only the in-frame ones, with some missing. The V and J calls and the clone size are those of that table, but D and trimming were determined from the DNA. Among around 250,000 clones, approximately 90% were seen once, and the ten largest hold 1.2%. Across about two dozen US areas, participants ranged in age from about 18 to 90 years. Allocation to cohorts depended on clinical history reported by the participants. This TCR was sampled from a human donor in a cohort exposed to, infected with or recovered from COVID-19 (not recorded which). The donor label of this sample is uncertain. What was sequenced was PBMCs or T cells enriched from blood (not recorded which).

The CDR3 sequence: CASSSQAGLAYREQYF. The CDR3, as DNA: TGTGCCAGCAGCTCCCAGGCGGGACTAGCGTACCGCGAGCAGTACTTC. The V gene is TRBV7-2, the J gene TRBJ2-7, with 10 bases fitting TRBD2. This CDR3 contains 16 residues. V lost 4 bases to trimming and J lost 6 bases; unmatched junction nucleotides: 12. Per germline, CDR1 SGHTA and CDR2 FQGNSA.